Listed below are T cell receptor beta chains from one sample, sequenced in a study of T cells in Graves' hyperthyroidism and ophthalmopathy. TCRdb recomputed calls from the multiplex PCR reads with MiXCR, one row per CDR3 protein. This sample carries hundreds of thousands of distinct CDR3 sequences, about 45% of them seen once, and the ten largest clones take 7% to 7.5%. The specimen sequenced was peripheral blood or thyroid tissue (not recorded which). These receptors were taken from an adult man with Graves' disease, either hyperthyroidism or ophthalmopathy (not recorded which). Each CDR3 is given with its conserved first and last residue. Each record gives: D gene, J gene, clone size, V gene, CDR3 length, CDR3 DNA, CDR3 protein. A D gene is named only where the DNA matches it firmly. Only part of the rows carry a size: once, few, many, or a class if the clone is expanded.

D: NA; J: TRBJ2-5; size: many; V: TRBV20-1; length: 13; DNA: TGCAGTGCTAGAGATGGAGGATCGGAGACCCAGTACTTC; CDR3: CSARDGGSETQYF
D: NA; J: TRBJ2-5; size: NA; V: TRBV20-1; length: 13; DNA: TGCAGTGCTAGACCGATGACAGGAGAGACCCAGTACTTC; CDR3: CSARPMTGETQYF
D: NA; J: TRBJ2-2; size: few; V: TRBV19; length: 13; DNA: TGTGCCAGTAGTAACGGGGACACCGGGGAGCTGTTTTTT; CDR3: CASSNGDTGELFF
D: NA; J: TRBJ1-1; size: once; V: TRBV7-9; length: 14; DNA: TGCGCCAGCAGCCAAGGGCCGGTGAACACTGAAGCTTTCTTT; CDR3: CASSQGPVNTEAFF
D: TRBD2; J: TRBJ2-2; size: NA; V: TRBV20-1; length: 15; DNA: TGCAGTGCTAGAGACGGGACTAAGAACACCGGGGAGCTGTTTTTT; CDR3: CSARDGTKNTGELFF
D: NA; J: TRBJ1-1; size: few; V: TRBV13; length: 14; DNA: TGTGCCAGCACCCAACAGGGCGAGGGCACTGAAGCTTTCTTT; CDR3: CASTQQGEGTEAFF
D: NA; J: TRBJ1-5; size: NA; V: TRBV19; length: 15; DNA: TGTGCCAGTGCTAGATACAGGGTAGGCAATCAGCCCCAGCATTTT; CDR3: CASARYRVGNQPQHF
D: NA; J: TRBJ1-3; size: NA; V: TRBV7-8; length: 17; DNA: TGTGCCAGCAGCCGCCGCAACAGGGAGAGCTCTGGAAACACCATATATTTT; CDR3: CASSRRNRESSGNTIYF
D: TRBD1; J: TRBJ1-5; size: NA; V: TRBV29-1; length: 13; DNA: TGCAGCTCGTCCCGGGACAGAAATCAGCCCCAGCATTTT; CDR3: CSSSRDRNQPQHF
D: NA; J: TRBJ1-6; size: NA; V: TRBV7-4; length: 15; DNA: TGTGCCAGCAGCTTTGAGGGGGTGTCATATTCACCCCTCCACTTT; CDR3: CASSFEGVSYSPLHF
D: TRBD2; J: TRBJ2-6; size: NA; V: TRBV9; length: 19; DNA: TGTGCCAGCAGCGTAGTTGGGGGCGGGAGGGCTGCTGGGGCCAACGTCCTGACTTTC; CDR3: CASSVVGGGRAAGANVLTF
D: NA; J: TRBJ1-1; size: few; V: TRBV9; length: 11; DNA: TGTGCCAGCAGCTCCCGACACGGAGCTTTCTTT; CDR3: CASSSRHGAFF
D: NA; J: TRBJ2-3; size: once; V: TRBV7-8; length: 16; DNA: TGTGCCAGCAGCTTGGCCCTACTACCGAGCACAGATACGCAGTATTTT; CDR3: CASSLALLPSTDTQYF
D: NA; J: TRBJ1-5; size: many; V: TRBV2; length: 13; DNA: TGTGCCAGTTCAGGGGTGCTTGGGCAGCCCCAGCATTTT; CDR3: CASSGVLGQPQHF
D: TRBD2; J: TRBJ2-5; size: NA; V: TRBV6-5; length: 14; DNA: TGTGCCAGCAGGTCTAGCGGGATGCTTGAGACCCAGTACTTC; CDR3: CASRSSGMLETQYF
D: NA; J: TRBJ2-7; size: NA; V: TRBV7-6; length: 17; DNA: TGTGCCAGCAGCTTAGGCCCCGCCGCGGGGTGGCCCTACGAGCAGTACTTC; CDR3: CASSLGPAAGWPYEQYF
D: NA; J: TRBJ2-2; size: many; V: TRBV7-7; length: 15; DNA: TGTGCTAGCAGCCCCGGGACAACGAACACCGGGGAGCTGTTTTTT; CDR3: CASSPGTTNTGELFF
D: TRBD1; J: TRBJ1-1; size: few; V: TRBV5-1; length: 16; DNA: TGCGCCAGCAGCTCTTCCGGGACAGGGGACAACACTGAAGCTTTCTTT; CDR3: CASSSSGTGDNTEAFF
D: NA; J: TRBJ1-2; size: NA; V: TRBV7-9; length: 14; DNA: TGTGCCAGCAGCCGCGGGGGACTGACCTATGGCTACACCTTC; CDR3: CASSRGGLTYGYTF
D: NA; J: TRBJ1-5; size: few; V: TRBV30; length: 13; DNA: TGTGCCTGGAGTGGGACACATAATCAGCCCCAGCATTTT; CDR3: CAWSGTHNQPQHF
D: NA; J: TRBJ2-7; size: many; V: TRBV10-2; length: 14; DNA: TGCGCCAGCAGTGAGTCGGCGGGAACCTACGAGCAGTACTTC; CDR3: CASSESAGTYEQYF
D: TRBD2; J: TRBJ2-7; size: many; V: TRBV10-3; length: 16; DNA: TGTGCCATCAGTGAGTCGAGAAGCGGGAGTCCCTACGAGCAGTACTTC; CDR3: CAISESRSGSPYEQYF
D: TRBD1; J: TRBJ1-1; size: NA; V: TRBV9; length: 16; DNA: TGTGCCAGCAGCGCCGGGACAGGGGGTGGTGGCACTGAAGCTTTCTTT; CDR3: CASSAGTGGGGTEAFF
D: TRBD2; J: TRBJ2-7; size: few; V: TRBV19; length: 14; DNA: TGTGCCAGTAGTGACAGCGGGGACTCCTACGAGCAGTACTTC; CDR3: CASSDSGDSYEQYF
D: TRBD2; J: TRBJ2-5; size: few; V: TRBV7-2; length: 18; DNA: TGTGCCAGCAGCCTCCCCGCACAGCGGGAGGGGTACCAAGAGACCCAGTACTTC; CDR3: CASSLPAQREGYQETQYF
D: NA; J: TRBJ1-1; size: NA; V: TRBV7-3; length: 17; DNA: TGTGCCAGCAGCTTAAGTGGGACATCAGGGGTTCACACTGAAGCTTTCTTT; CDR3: CASSLSGTSGVHTEAFF
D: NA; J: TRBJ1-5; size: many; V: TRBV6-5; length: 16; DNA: TGTGCCAGCAGTGAAGCGCCGGGGTACGGCAATCAGCCCCAGCATTTT; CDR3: CASSEAPGYGNQPQHF
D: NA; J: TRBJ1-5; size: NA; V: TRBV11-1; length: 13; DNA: TGTGCCAGCAGCTCCGAGGGTGGGCAGCCCCAGCATTTT; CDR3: CASSSEGGQPQHF
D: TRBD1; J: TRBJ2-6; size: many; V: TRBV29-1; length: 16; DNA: TGCAGCGTCGGGGACAGGGACTCCTCTGGGGCCAACGTCCTGACTTTC; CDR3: CSVGDRDSSGANVLTF
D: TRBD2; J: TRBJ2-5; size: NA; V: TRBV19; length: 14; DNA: TGTGCCAGTAGCGTCCCGGGGGGGCAAGAGACCCATTACTTC; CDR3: CASSVPGGQETHYF
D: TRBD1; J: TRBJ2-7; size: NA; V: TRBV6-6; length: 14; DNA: TGTGCCAGCAGTTTCGGGACAGGGTTGTACGAGCAGTACTTC; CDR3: CASSFGTGLYEQYF
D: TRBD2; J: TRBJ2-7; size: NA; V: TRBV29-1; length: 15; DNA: TGCAGCGTTGATTCTGCGGGAGGGCGCCTGGGTGAGCAGTACTTC; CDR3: CSVDSAGGRLGEQYF
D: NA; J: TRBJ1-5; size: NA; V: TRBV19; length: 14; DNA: TGTGCCAGTAGTATATCAGGGCTACAACAGCCCCAGCATTTT; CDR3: CASSISGLQQPQHF
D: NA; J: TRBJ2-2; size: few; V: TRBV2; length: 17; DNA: TGTGCCAGCAGCTTAGTCTCCAGGAGTTCGAACACCGGGGAGCTGTTTTTT; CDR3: CASSLVSRSSNTGELFF
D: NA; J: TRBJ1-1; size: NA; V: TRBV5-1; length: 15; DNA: TGCGCCAGCAGCTTCTCGGGGACCGGGCGCACTGAAGCTTTCTTT; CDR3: CASSFSGTGRTEAFF